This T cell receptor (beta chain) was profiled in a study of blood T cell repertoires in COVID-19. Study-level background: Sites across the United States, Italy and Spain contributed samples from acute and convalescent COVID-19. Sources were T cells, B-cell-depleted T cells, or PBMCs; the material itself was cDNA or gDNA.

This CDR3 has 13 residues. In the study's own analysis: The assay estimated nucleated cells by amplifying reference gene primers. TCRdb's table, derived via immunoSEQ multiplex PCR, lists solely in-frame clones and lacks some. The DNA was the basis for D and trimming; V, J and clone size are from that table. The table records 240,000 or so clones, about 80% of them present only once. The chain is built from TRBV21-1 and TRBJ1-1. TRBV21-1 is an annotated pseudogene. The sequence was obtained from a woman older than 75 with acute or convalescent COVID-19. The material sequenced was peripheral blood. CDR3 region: CASIQGGGSRAFF. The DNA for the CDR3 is TGTGCCAGCATCCAAGGGGGGGGATCCCGAGCTTTCTTT.